The 2 T cell receptor beta chains below were found in one sample sequenced in a study of OX40 agonist ivuxolimab in advanced cancers. Libraries were prepared by immunoSEQ multiplex PCR; TCRdb keeps only in-frame clonotypes and omits some of them. The table lists about 69,000 clones, over 80% of them singletons. Sequenced here: CD4+ or CD8+ T cells sorted from blood, sampled in a trial of the OX40 agonist ivuxolimab. All receptors derive from an adult with an advanced solid tumor such as melanoma, head and neck, liver or kidney cancer.

The rearrangement uses TRBV25-1 and TRBJ1-1, with D unresolved. The CDR3 covers 15 residues. Germline values: CDR1 MGHDK, CDR2 SYGVNS. Trimming removed 1 base from V and 1 base from J, with 10 bases in between. The CDR3 spells CASSEFDRQNTEAFF. CDR3 coding DNA: TGTGCCAGCAGTGAATTTGATCGGCAGAACACTGAAGCTTTCTTT.

This clone was counted once. The rearrangement links TRBV10-1 to TRBJ1-4; D uncertain. CDR3 length: 15 residues. Between the trimmed V and J ends, which lost 6 bases and 4 bases, there was a span of 15 bases. CDR1 is WNHNN, CDR2 SYGVQD, per germline (reference sequence). The CDR3 here is CASSAGDGRNEKLFF. Written as DNA, the CDR3 is TGCGCCAGCAGCGCCGGGGATGGGCGTAATGAAAAACTGTTTTTT.